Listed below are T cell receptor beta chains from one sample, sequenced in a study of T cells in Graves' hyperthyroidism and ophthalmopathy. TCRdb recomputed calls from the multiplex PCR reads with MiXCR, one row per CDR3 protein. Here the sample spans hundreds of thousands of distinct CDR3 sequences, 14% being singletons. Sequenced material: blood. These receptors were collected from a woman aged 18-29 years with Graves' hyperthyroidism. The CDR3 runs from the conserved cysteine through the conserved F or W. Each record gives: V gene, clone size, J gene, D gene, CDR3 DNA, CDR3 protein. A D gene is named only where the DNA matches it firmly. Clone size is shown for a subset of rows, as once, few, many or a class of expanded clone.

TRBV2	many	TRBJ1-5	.	TGTGCCACCCTCAACAGCGATACAGAGGGCAATCAGCCCCAGCATTTT	CATLNSDTEGNQPQHF
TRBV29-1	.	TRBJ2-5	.	TGCAGCGTTGTTCTGATTTATTCGACAGCACAAGAGACCCAGTACTTC	CSVVLIYSTAQETQYF
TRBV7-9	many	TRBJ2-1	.	TGTGCCAGCAGCCGGTCCTTTCGAGACAATGAGCAGTTCTTC	CASSRSFRDNEQFF
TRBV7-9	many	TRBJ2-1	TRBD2	TGTGCCAGCAGCTCGGCAGCGGGAGCGGACTACAATGAGCAGTTCTTC	CASSSAAGADYNEQFF
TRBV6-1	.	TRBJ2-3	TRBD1	TGTGCCAGCAGCCCGGACAGGGGCGCAAATACGCAGTATTTT	CASSPDRGANTQYF
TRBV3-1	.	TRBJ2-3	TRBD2	TGTGCCAGCAGCCAACGTGCGGGAGGGGAGTTTGTCCCAGATACGCAGTATTTT	CASSQRAGGEFVPDTQYF
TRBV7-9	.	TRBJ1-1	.	TGTGCCACCCGGGGGGACCGGAGCGCTATGAACACTGAAGCTTTCTTT	CATRGDRSAMNTEAFF
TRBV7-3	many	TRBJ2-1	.	TGTGCCAGCAGCTTACAACCGTCCAATGAGCAGTTCTTC	CASSLQPSNEQFF
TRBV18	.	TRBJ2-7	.	TGTGCCAGCTCACCACCTGGGCCAGGGCGGCCCGAGCAGTACTTC	CASSPPGPGRPEQYF
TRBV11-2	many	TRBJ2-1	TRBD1	TGTGCCAGCAGCTTACGGGACAGGCCCAATGAGCAGTTCTTC	CASSLRDRPNEQFF